The sequence of this T cell receptor (beta chain) was determined in a study of cytomegalovirus exposure and HLA in healthy donors. This CDR3 is 18 amino acids long. Germline CDR1 LGHNA, CDR2 YNFKEQ. V lost 0 bases and J 5 bases, leaving 19 bases between the germline ends. The PCR used 60 Vbeta and 13 Jbeta primers. TCRdb keeps only in-frame clones here, not all; method: immunoSEQ multiplex PCR. The data show about 130,000 clones, 85% to 90% seen once. The chain employs TRBV4-2 and TRBJ1-4; perhaps TRBD1 as D (6 bases). Sequenced material: PBMCs. The clonotype comes from a woman in her twenties or thirties in good health and CMV-seronegative. As DNA, the CDR3 is TGTGCCAGCAGCCAAGATCGAAAGGGAGGGGGGGGGAATGAAAAACTGTTTTTT. Encoded protein: CASSQDRKGGGGNEKLFF.